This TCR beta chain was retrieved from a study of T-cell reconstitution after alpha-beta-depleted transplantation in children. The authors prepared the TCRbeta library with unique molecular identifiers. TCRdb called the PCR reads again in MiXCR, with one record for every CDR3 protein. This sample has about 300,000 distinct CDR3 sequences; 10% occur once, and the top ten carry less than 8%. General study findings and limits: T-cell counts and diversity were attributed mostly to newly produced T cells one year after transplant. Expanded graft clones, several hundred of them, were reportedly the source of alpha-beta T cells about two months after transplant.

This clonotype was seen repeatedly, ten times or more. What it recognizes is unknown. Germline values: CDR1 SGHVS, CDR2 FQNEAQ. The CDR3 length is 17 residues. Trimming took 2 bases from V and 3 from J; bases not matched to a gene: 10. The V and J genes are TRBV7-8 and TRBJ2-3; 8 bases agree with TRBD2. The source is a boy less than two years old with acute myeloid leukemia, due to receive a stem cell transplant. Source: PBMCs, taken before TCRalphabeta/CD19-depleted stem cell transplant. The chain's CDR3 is CASSLYGRAIITDTQYF. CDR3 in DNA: TGTGCCAGCAGCTTATACGGGAGGGCCATCATTACAGATACGCAGTATTTT.